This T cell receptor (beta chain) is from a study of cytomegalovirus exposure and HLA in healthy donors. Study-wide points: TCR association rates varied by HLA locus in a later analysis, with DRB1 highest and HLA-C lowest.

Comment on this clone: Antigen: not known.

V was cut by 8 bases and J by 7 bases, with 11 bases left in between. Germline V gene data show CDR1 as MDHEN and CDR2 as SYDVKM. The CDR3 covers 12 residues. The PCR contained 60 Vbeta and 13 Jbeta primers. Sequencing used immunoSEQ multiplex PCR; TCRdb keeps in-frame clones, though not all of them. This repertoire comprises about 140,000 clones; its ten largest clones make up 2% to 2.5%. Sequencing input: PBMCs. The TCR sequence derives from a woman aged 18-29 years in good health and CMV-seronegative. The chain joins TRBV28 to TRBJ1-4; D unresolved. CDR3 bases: TGTGCCAGCGGCCTTCCGGGTGAAAAACTGTTTTTT. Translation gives CASGLPGEKLFF.